A single count supports the clone carrying this T cell receptor beta chain. These data belong to a study of blood T cell repertoires in COVID-19. The wider study: Samples representing acute and convalescent COVID-19 were sourced from the United States, Italy and Spain. PBMCs, B-cell-depleted T cells, or T cells provided the cDNA or gDNA that made up the material.

The CDR3 runs to 14 residues. The V end was cut by 2 bases, the J end by 7 bases, with 10 bases between. CDR1 and CDR2 (germline): SGDLS, YYNGEE. The authors' processing: The authors estimated nucleated cell counts from reference gene primer amplification. Sequenced by immunoSEQ multiplex PCR; TCRdb stores in-frame clones only, minus some. Clone size and V and J calls were adopted from that table, with D and trimming inferred from the DNA. The sample gives about 150,000 clones, 70% to 80% of which show up once; approximately 11% is in the top ten. The TCR was taken from a man aged 60 to 69 who had recovered from COVID-19. The chain carries TRBV9 and TRBJ1-6, with TRBD1 as a possible D gene (6 bases). The sequenced sample consisted of peripheral blood. The CDR3 DNA follows: TGTGCCAGCAGCGTGGCAGGGGTCAATTCACCCCTCCACTTT. Its translation: CASSVAGVNSPLHF.